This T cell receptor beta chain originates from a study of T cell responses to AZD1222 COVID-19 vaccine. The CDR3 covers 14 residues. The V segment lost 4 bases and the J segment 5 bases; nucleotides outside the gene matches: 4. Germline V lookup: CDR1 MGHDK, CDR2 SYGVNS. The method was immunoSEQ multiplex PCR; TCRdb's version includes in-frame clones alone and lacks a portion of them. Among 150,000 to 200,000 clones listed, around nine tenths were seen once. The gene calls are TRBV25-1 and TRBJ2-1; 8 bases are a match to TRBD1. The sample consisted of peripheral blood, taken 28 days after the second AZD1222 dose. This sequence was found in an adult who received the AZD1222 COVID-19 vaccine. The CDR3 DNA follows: TGTGCCAGCAGTGGAAGGACAGGGAACAATGAGCAGTTCTTC. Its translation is CASSGRTGNNEQFF.